These 8 T cell receptor beta chains were all obtained from the same sample, sequenced in a study of blood T cell repertoires in COVID-19. Produced via immunoSEQ multiplex PCR; TCRdb's table is partial and in-frame only. Here the sample spans 65,000 to 90,000 clones, about 86% being singletons. Sequenced: peripheral blood. These receptors all stem from a woman of 80 years or more in a cohort sampled during active or convalescent COVID-19.

The chain recombines TRBV4-2 with TRBJ1-2; 11 bases fit TRBD1. There are 15 residues in the CDR3. The germline gives CDR1 LGHNA, CDR2 YNFKEQ. With 1 base clipped from V and 6 bases from J, the junction kept 4 bases outside the gene matches. This CDR3 reads CASSQVGGQGDGYTF. The CDR3 DNA reads as TGTGCCAGCAGCCAAGTGGGGGGACAGGGGGATGGCTACACCTTC.

A few counts support this clone. The rearrangement joins TRBV28 to TRBJ1-1, with a possible D match to TRBD1 (5 bases). The CDR3 is made up of 15 amino acids. Germline V gives CDR1 MDHEN, CDR2 SYDVKM. With 2 bases removed from V and 6 bases from J, the gap between germline ends came to 16 bases. This CDR3 reads CASSLPRTPRPEAFF. Written as DNA, the CDR3 is TGTGCCAGCAGTTTACCCCGGACACCCCGACCTGAAGCTTTCTTT.

The gene calls are TRBV5-6 and TRBJ2-1, with 9 bases that match TRBD1. CDR1 is SGHDT, CDR2 YYEEEE, per germline. The junction had 7 bases not matched to a gene; V was cut back by 5 bases and J by 1 base. This CDR3 is 16 amino acids long. Here the CDR3 reads CASSFRDRVSYNEQFF. Written as DNA, the CDR3 is TGTGCCAGCAGTTTCCGGGACAGGGTATCCTACAATGAGCAGTTCTTC.

This sequence joins TRBV12-5 and TRBJ1-1; no firm D call. Trimming pared 0 bases from V and 3 bases from J, leaving 5 bases between. The CDR3 is 13 amino acids. The V gene's germline CDR1 is LGHNT and CDR2 FRNRAP. The CDR3 region has the DNA TGTGCTAGTGGTTTGGTTCTAGACACTGAAGCTTTCTTT. Protein product: CASGLVLDTEAFF.

V gene TRBV12-5 combines with J gene TRBJ1-5, with D perhaps matching TRBD1 (5 bases). Between the trimmed V and J ends, which lost 5 bases and 7 bases, there was a span of 12 bases. Germline V gene data show CDR1 as LGHNT and CDR2 as FRNRAP. The CDR3 extends over 13 amino acids. This chain's CDR3 is CASGQGAGQPQHF. The CDR3 nucleotides are TGTGCTAGTGGTCAGGGAGCGGGCCAGCCCCAGCATTTT.

This rearrangement joins TRBV5-1 to TRBJ1-1; TRBD1 aligns across 7 bases. The CDR3 loop spans 14 amino acids. Unmatched junction bases numbered 2, after V lost 1 base and J lost 2 bases. Germline lookup yields CDR1 SGHRS and CDR2 YFSETQ. The CDR3 DNA reads TGCGCCAGCAGCTTGCGGGACAGTAACACTGAAGCTTTCTTT. It codes for CASSLRDSNTEAFF. The full variable domain, in which reference TRBV5-1 and TRBJ1-1 provide the parts outside the CDR3, is KAGVTQTPRYLIKTRGQQVTLSCSPISGHRSVSWYQQTPGQGLQFLFEYFSETQRNKGNFPGRFSGRQFSNSRSEMNVSTLELGDSALYLCASSLRDSNTEAFFGQGTRLTVV.

The rearrangement uses TRBV11-3 and TRBJ2-1; 10 bases are a match to TRBD2. The junction had 11 bases not matched to a gene; V was cut back by 5 bases and J by 7 bases. The germline CDR1 and CDR2 sequences are SGHNT and YENEEA. CDR3 size: 16 residues. The CDR3 spells CASSDPYTSGKNEQFF. CDR3 nucleotides: TGTGCCAGCAGCGACCCCTATACTAGCGGGAAGAATGAGCAGTTCTTC.

V gene TRBV19 combines with J gene TRBJ1-5; D not resolved. This CDR3 is 16 amino acids long. The germline CDR1 and CDR2 sequences are LNHDA and SQIVND (reference sequence). Trimming shortened V by 7 bases and J by 0 bases, and 16 bases separated the two germline ends. The CDR3 protein is CASNPGSRFSNQPQHF. CDR3 DNA sequence: TGTGCCAGTAACCCCGGGTCTCGATTTAGCAATCAGCCCCAGCATTTT.